The 5 T cell receptor beta chains listed next were all sequenced from one sample in a study of blood T cell repertoires in COVID-19. The table came from immunoSEQ multiplex PCR; TCRdb's copy has only in-frame clones and leaves some out. The sample lists approximately 210,000 clones, about 85% seen once, with under 2% in the top ten. Sequencing was carried out using peripheral blood. These receptors were collected from a man between 65 and 85 years old with acute or convalescent COVID-19.

This chain links TRBV5-1 with TRBJ1-5; tentatively, D is TRBD1 (5 bases). Trimming removed 1 base at V and 5 bases at J, with 7 bases between. The length of the CDR3 is 13 residues. Germline V lookup: CDR1 SGHRS, CDR2 YFSETQ. The CDR3 nucleotides read TGCGCCAGCAGCTTGCGGGGGGATCAGCCCCAGCATTTT. Translating it yields CASSLRGDQPQHF.

The gene calls are TRBV27 and TRBJ1-6; TRBD1 matches 9 bases. Germline-derived CDR1 and CDR2 are MNHEY and SMNVEV (reference sequence). The V segment lost 1 base and the J segment 6 bases; nucleotides outside the gene matches: 7. The CDR3 consists of 17 residues. The CDR3 DNA reads TGTGCCAGCAGTTTATTTGGGCTGGACAGGGGTAATTCACCCCTCCACTTT. It yields the protein CASSLFGLDRGNSPLHF.

V usage is TRBV9 and J usage is TRBJ1-3; 7 bases line up with TRBD1. The V gene end was trimmed by 0 bases and the J gene end by 7 bases; junction bases not matched to a gene: 4. Germline assignment: CDR1 SGDLS and CDR2 YYNGEE. The CDR3 is 14 residues long. CDR3: CASSVGQGGNTIYF. CDR3 nucleotide sequence: TGTGCCAGCAGCGTAGGACAGGGTGGTAACACCATATATTTT.

The J gene is TRBJ2-6, the V gene TRBV9, with no clear D. Per the germline V gene, CDR1 is SGDLS and CDR2 is YYNGEE. The CDR3 has 15 residues. The ends were cut back, 1 base at V and 1 base at J, with 6 bases in the middle. CDR3 nucleotide sequence: TGTGCCAGCAGCGTACAGGTATCTGGGGCCAACGTCCTGACTTTC. As protein: CASSVQVSGANVLTF.

The chain joins TRBV19 to TRBJ2-6; 8 bases fit TRBD2. Germline assignment: CDR1 LNHDA and CDR2 SQIVND (reference sequence). The junction had 10 bases not matched to a gene; V was cut back by 7 bases and J by 2 bases. This CDR3 spans 17 amino acids. CDR3 sequence reads: CASIREGGSAGANVLTF. CDR3 in DNA: TGTGCCAGTATTCGGGAGGGCGGGAGTGCTGGGGCCAACGTCCTGACTTTC.